This T cell receptor beta chain comes out of a study of T-cell memory formation after mild COVID-19. As for the study in general: Largely, TCR clusters stayed within a single donor.

With respect to this clonotype: What it binds is not known.

General study points: Shrinking CD4+ clones resided mostly in CM and EM, and CD8+ ones in EMRA. Certain responding clones were present in pre-infection memory, suggesting participation of cross-reactive memory. Day 15 to 85 contractors were CD4/CD8 balanced; later expanders leaned CD4+.

One entry per CDR3 protein results from TCRdb running MiXCR on the 5' RACE reads. The sample lists roughly 510,000 distinct CDR3 sequences; around 15% were seen once. Looked up from germline, CDR1 is SEHNR and CDR2 is FQNEAQ (reference sequence). V shed 4 bases and J 5 bases; nucleotides not matched to a gene: 7. CDR3 size: 15 residues. This rearrangement joins TRBV7-9 to TRBJ2-1, with TRBD2 identical over 8 bases. The clonotype was recovered from an adult woman who had mild COVID-19 (a few samples of this study predate the infection). Cell type and time point are not known. Sequencing input: PBMCs or a T cell subset sorted from them (not recorded which). Written as DNA, the CDR3 is TGTGCCAGCAGCTCCCGGGCACTAGCGGACAATGAGCAGTTCTTC. This codes for CASSSRALADNEQFF.